The sample holds a few counts of the clone carrying this T cell receptor (beta chain). Its antigen remains unidentified. CDR3 length: 14 amino acids. Deletions cut 6 bases from V and 2 bases from J, with 14 bases between. Germline CDR1 and CDR2: MNHEY and SMNVEV (reference sequence). This specimen belongs to a study of cytomegalovirus exposure and HLA in healthy donors. Overall study results and limits: Presence/absence analyses assumed roughly uniform sequencing depth across donors. DRB1 had the most TCR associations and HLA-C the fewest, a later analysis found, with rates varying by HLA locus. Later on, an analysis tied approximately 17,000 TCR beta sequences to HLA alleles at 0.05 false discovery rate.

Primers included in the PCR were 60 Vbeta and 13 Jbeta primers. Here immunoSEQ multiplex PCR was the method, and the copy in TCRdb shows in-frame clones only, minus some. The sample lists fewer than 200,000 clones; 75% to 85% were seen once. Sequenced material: PBMCs. This receptor was taken from a man younger than 45 in good health and CMV-seronegative. This chain uses TRBV27 with TRBJ2-7, with a weak D call TRBD2 (5 bases). The DNA of the CDR3 is TGTGCCAGCAGCAATTGGGAAGCGGCCTACGAGCAGTACTTC. As protein: CASSNWEAAYEQYF.